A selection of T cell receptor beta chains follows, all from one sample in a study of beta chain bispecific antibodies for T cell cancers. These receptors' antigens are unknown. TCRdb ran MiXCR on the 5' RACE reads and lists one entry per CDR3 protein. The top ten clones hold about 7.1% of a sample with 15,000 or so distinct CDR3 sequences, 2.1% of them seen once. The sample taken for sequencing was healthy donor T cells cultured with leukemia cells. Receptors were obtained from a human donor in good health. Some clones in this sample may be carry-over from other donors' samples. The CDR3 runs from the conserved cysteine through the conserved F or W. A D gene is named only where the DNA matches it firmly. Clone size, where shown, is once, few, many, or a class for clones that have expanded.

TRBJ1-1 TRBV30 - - CAGAGGSVEAFF TGTGCCGGTGCGGGGGGGTCGGTTGAAGCTTTCTTT
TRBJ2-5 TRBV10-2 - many CASRTFGRQETQYF TGCGCCAGCAGGACCTTTGGAAGACAAGAGACCCAGTACTTC
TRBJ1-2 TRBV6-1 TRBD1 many CASREGTEYNYGYTF TGTGCCAGCAGGGAGGGGACAGAATATAACTATGGCTACACCTTC
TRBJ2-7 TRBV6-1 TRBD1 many CASTQGVYYEQYF TGTGCCAGCACCCAGGGGGTCTACTACGAGCAGTACTTC
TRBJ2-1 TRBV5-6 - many CASSSRDFTYNEQFF TGTGCCAGCAGCTCTCGGGACTTCACCTACAATGAGCAGTTCTTC
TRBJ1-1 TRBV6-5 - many CASSKGTYSMNTEAFF TGTGCCAGCAGTAAAGGGACGTACTCTATGAACACTGAAGCTTTCTTT
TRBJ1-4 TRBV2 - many CASGGHGSEKLFF TGTGCCAGCGGGGGCCACGGGAGCGAAAAACTGTTTTTT
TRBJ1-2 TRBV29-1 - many CSVESFRDGYGYTF TGCAGCGTTGAATCTTTTAGGGATGGCTATGGCTACACCTTC
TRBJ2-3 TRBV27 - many CASSPDVDTQYF TGTGCCAGCAGTCCAGATGTGGATACGCAGTATTTT
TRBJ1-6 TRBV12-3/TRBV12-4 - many CASSLGKDWSPLHF TGTGCCAGCAGTTTGGGAAAGGACTGGTCACCCCTCCACTTT
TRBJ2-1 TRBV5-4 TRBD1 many CASSSGTGTYNEQFF TGTGCCAGCAGCTCCGGGACAGGGACTTACAATGAGCAGTTCTTC
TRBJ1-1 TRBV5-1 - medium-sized CASSRGTRADTEAFF TGCGCCAGCAGCCGTGGGACGAGGGCCGACACTGAAGCTTTCTTT
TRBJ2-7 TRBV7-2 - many CASSKTGVEQYF TGTGCCAGCAGCAAAACGGGGGTCGAGCAGTACTTC
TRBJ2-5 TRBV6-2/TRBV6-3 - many CASSLIPITPTQETQYF TGTGCCAGCAGTTTAATCCCGATAACCCCGACACAAGAGACCCAGTACTTC
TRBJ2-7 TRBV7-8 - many CASSLSPTPYEQYF TGTGCCAGCAGCTTAAGCCCTACCCCCTACGAGCAGTACTTC
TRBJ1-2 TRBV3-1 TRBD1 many CASSQGGGQINYGYTF TGTGCCAGCAGCCAAGGAGGGGGACAGATCAACTATGGCTACACCTTC
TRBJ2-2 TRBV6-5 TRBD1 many CASSAPGGGNTGELFF TGTGCCAGCAGTGCCCCAGGGGGCGGGAACACCGGGGAGCTGTTTTTT
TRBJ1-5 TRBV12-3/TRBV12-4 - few CASSPDGSNQPQHF TGTGCCAGCAGCCCGGACGGTAGCAATCAGCCCCAGCATTTT
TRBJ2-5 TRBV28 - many CASSPSDRGNSQETQYF TGTGCCAGCAGCCCGTCAGACAGAGGTAACTCTCAAGAGACCCAGTACTTC
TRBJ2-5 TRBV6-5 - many CASMVQGGFETQYF TGTGCCAGCATGGTCCAGGGGGGGTTCGAGACCCAGTACTTC
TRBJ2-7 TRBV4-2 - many CASSQEGGGYSTYEQYF TGTGCCAGCAGCCAAGAAGGGGGGGGATATTCAACCTACGAGCAGTACTTC
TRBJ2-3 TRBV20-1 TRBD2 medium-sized CSARLAWGTDTQYF TGCAGTGCAAGACTAGCGTGGGGCACAGATACGCAGTATTTT
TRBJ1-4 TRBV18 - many CASSPGATNEKLFF TGTGCCAGCTCACCGGGGGCAACTAATGAAAAACTGTTTTTT
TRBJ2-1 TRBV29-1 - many CSVERAGEAEQFF TGCAGCGTTGAAAGGGCAGGGGAAGCCGAGCAGTTCTTC
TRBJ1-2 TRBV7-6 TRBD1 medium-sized CASSLGGAGYGYTF TGTGCCAGCAGCCTAGGGGGCGCGGGCTATGGCTACACCTTC
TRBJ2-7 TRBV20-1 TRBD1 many CSATSYRGPYEQYF TGCAGTGCTACCTCCTACAGGGGGCCCTACGAGCAGTACTTC
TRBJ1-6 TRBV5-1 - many CASRLTGPNSPLHF TGCGCCAGCAGACTAACCGGACCGAATTCACCCCTCCACTTT
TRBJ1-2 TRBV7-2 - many CASSRGAVGYGYTF TGTGCCAGCAGCAGGGGGGCGGTCGGCTATGGCTACACCTTC
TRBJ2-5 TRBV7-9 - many CASNLFRGETQYF TGTGCCAGCAACCTTTTTAGGGGGGAGACCCAGTACTTC
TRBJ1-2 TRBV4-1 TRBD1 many CASSSTGLNYGYTF TGCGCCAGCAGCTCGACAGGGCTCAACTATGGCTACACCTTC
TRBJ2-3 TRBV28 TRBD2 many CASSLLTISGGAGDTQYF TGTGCCAGCAGTTTATTGACCATTAGCGGGGGGGCTGGAGATACGCAGTATTTT
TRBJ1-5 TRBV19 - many CASRPWVADQPQHF TGTGCCAGTAGGCCGTGGGTGGCGGATCAGCCCCAGCATTTT
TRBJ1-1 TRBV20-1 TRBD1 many CSARDGTGVNTEAFF TGCAGTGCTAGAGATGGAACAGGGGTGAACACTGAAGCTTTCTTT
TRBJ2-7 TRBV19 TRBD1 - CASSSGTGGYEQYF TGTGCCAGTAGCTCCGGGACAGGAGGCTACGAGCAGTACTTC
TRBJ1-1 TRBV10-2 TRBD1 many CASRDRGNTEAFF TGCGCCAGCAGAGACAGGGGTAATACTGAAGCTTTCTTT
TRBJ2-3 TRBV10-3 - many CAITSGTEGVSDTQYF TGTGCCATCACCTCCGGTACTGAGGGTGTATCAGATACGCAGTATTTT
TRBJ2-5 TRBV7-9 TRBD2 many CASSLELSGGEYTEETQYF TGTGCCAGCAGCTTAGAGCTTAGCGGGGGGGAATATACAGAAGAGACCCAGTACTTC
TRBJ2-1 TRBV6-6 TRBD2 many CASTEMSGGEGNEQFF TGTGCCAGCACCGAAATGTCGGGGGGGGAGGGAAATGAGCAGTTCTTC
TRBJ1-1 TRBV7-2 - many CASSPTRETEAFF TGTGCCAGCAGCCCCACCAGGGAAACTGAAGCTTTCTTT
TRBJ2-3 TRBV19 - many CASSIVVQPAQDTQYF TGTGCCAGTAGTATAGTTGTGCAGCCAGCACAAGATACGCAGTATTTT
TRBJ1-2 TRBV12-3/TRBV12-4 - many CASSLQGHLNNGYTF TGTGCCAGCAGCTTACAGGGACACCTAAACAATGGCTACACCTTC
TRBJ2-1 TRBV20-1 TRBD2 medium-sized CSASTTSGGDSSYNEQFF TGCAGTGCCTCAACGACTAGCGGGGGCGATAGCTCCTACAATGAGCAGTTCTTC
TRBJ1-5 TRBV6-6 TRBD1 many CASSYSGGSNQPQHF TGTGCCAGCAGTTACTCAGGGGGCAGCAATCAGCCCCAGCATTTT
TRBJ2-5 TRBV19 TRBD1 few CASTTGVGETQYF TGTGCCAGTACCACAGGGGTTGGAGAGACCCAGTACTTC
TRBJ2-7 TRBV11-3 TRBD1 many CASSPTGKHRGIYEQYF TGTGCCAGCAGCCCGACGGGGAAACACAGGGGTATCTACGAGCAGTACTTC
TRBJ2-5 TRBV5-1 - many CASSLPDGPSQETQYF TGCGCCAGCAGCTTACCGGACGGGCCATCCCAAGAGACCCAGTACTTC
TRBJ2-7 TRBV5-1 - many CASSAIYPGSRPDLYF TGCGCCAGCAGCGCCATCTACCCGGGCTCCAGGCCCGACCTGTACTTC
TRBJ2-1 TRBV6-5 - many CASSPRGGGEQFF TGTGCCAGCAGTCCCCGAGGGGGGGGTGAGCAGTTCTTC
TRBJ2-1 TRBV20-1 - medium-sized CSARVLTYNEQFF TGCAGTGCTAGAGTTCTAACCTACAATGAGCAGTTCTTC
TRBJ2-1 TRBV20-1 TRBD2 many CSARRERGGYNEQFF TGCAGTGCTAGACGGGAGCGGGGGGGATACAATGAGCAGTTCTTC
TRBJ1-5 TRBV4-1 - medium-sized CASQDGPNQPQHF TGCGCCAGCCAGGACGGACCAAATCAGCCCCAGCATTTT
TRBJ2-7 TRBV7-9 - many CASIDLTRGEQYF TGTGCCAGCATCGATCTCACGAGGGGCGAGCAGTACTTC
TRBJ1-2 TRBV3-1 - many CASSQGWGTTGNYGYTF TGTGCCAGCAGCCAAGGGTGGGGGACCACCGGGAACTATGGCTACACCTTC
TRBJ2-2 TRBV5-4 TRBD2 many CASSLTSGGVRTGELFF TGTGCCAGCAGCTTGACTAGCGGGGGGGTAAGAACCGGGGAGCTGTTTTTT
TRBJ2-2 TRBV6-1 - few CASSTSANTGELFF TGTGCCAGCAGCACGAGTGCGAACACCGGTGAGCTGTTTTTT
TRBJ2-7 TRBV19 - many CASSSSRNEQYF TGTGCCAGTAGTTCCAGTAGGAACGAGCAGTACTTC